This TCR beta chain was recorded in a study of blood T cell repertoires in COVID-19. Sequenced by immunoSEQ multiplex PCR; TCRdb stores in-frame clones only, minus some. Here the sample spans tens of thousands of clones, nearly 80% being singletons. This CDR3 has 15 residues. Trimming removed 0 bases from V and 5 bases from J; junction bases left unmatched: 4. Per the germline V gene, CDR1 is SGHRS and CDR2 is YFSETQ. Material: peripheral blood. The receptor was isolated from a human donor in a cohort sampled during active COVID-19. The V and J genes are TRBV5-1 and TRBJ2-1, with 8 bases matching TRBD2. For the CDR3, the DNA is TGCGCCAGCAGCTTGGTGTTAGCGGGAAACAATGAGCAGTTCTTC. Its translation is CASSLVLAGNNEQFF.